Following are 13 T cell receptor beta chains from one sample sequenced in a study of T cell repertoires in cytomegalovirus infection. One entry per CDR3 protein results from TCRdb running MiXCR on the reads. The sample shows roughly 200,000 distinct CDR3 sequences, approximately 9.7% of them seen only once. What was sequenced was PBMCs. The receptors stem from a human donor in good health (CMV status not recorded). Some clones in this sample may be carry-over from other donors' samples.

This clonotype was counted many times. V is TRBV5-6 and J is TRBJ1-2; TRBD1 agrees at 8 bases. Per the germline V gene, CDR1 is SGHDT and CDR2 is YYEEEE. The CDR3 consists of 14 residues. J lost 8 bases, V lost 2 bases, and 8 bases had no gene match. The CDR3 spells CASSFRDRGGGYTF. CDR3 coding DNA: TGTGCCAGCAGCTTTCGTGACAGGGGTGGGGGCTACACCTTC.

J is TRBJ1-5 and V is TRBV28; TRBD1 might be the D (5 bases). The CDR3 has 14 residues. CDR1 is MDHEN and CDR2 is SYDVKM in the germline V gene. V gave up 3 bases and J gave up 2 bases, with 8 bases separating them. CDR3 in amino acids: CASSFQGGNQPQHF. The CDR3 nucleotides read TGTGCCAGCAGTTTCCAGGGAGGCAATCAGCCCCAGCATTTT.

This clonotype was seen at least ten times. This chain links TRBV7-2 with TRBJ2-5, with a possible D match to TRBD1 (5 bases). In germline, CDR1 is SGHTA, CDR2 FQGNSA. V was shortened by 6 bases and J by 0 bases, with 14 bases between the two germline ends. The CDR3 sequence is 15 residues long. This chain's CDR3 is CASRPGAEYQETQYF. CDR3 nucleotide sequence: TGTGCCAGCAGACCTGGGGCCGAGTACCAAGAGACCCAGTACTTC.

This clonotype has a count of ten or more. The rearrangement links TRBV7-2 to TRBJ2-7; D gene unclear. CDR1 is SGHTA, CDR2 FQGNSA, per germline. V shed 0 bases and J shed 4 bases, with 10 bases lying between them. The CDR3 is 14 residues long. The CDR3: CASSLARQIYEQYF. The CDR3 DNA reads as TGTGCCAGCAGCTTAGCGAGGCAGATTTACGAGCAGTACTTC. Based on the CDR3 plus reference TRBV7-2 and TRBJ2-7, the full variable domain is GAGVSQSPSNKVTEKGKDVELRCDPISGHTALYWYRQSLGQGLEFLIYFQGNSAPDKSGLPSDRFSAERTGGSVSTLTIQRTQQEDSAVYLCASSLARQIYEQYFGPGTRLTVT.

This clonotype was seen many times. V and J are TRBV7-2 and TRBJ2-1; 8 bases match TRBD1. The CDR3 spans 17 residues. After removal of 5 bases from V and 4 bases from J, the junction contained 13 bases not matched to a gene. Germline CDR1 is SGHTA and CDR2 is FQGNSA. DNA of the CDR3: TGTGCCAGCAGCCCGCTCCCCGGGACAGGCGTTTACAATGAGCAGTTCTTC. Its protein is CASSPLPGTGVYNEQFF. Supplemented by reference TRBV7-2 and TRBJ2-1, the full variable domain reads GAGVSQSPSNKVTEKGKDVELRCDPISGHTALYWYRQSLGQGLEFLIYFQGNSAPDKSGLPSDRFSAERTGGSVSTLTIQRTQQEDSAVYLCASSPLPGTGVYNEQFFGPGTRLTVL.

V and J are TRBV5-6 and TRBJ2-2, with 7 bases fitting TRBD2. The germline CDR1 and CDR2 sequences are SGHDT and YYEEEE. This CDR3 is built from 17 residues. The trim removed 0 bases at V and 4 bases at J, leaving 9 bases unmatched. CDR3 in DNA: TGTGCCAGCAGCTTGGAATTCACGGGGGGAACCACCGGGGAGCTGTTTTTT. It codes for CASSLEFTGGTTGELFF.

This clonotype was counted at least ten times. The chain recombines TRBV28 with TRBJ1-5, with D unresolved. The length of the CDR3 is 15 residues. Germline assignment: CDR1 MDHEN and CDR2 SYDVKM. V gave up 3 bases and J gave up 5 bases, with 14 bases separating them. This chain's CDR3 is CASSFGAFEHQPQHF. In DNA, the CDR3 is TGTGCCAGCAGTTTCGGCGCATTCGAGCATCAGCCCCAGCATTTT.

Many counts were recorded for this clonotype. The rearrangement links TRBV5-5 to TRBJ2-5; D perhaps matches TRBD2 (5 bases). Trimming pared 0 bases from V and 1 base from J, leaving 19 bases between. The CDR3 has 18 residues. Germline CDR1 reads SGHKS; CDR2 reads YYEKEE (reference sequence). The CDR3 nucleotides read TGTGCCAGCAGCTTGGTACGGGGTTTCTTTAACCCCCAAGAGACCCAGTACTTC. Protein: CASSLVRGFFNPQETQYF.

This clonotype showed up many times. The chain has TRBV7-2 and TRBJ2-3; no clear D gene. The V and J ends lost 5 bases and 2 bases respectively, with 8 bases between them. This CDR3 is built from 13 residues. From germline, CDR1 is SGHTA and CDR2 FQGNSA. CDR3 in DNA: TGTGCCAGCAGCCCCCGCTTCACAGATACGCAGTATTTT. Protein sequence: CASSPRFTDTQYF.

This clonotype was seen many times. This rearrangement joins TRBV20-1 to TRBJ2-1; D gene ambiguous. In germline, CDR1 is DFQATT, CDR2 SNEGSKA (reference sequence). V dropped 8 bases and J dropped 5 bases, with 13 bases sitting between them. The CDR3 totals 12 residues. The CDR3 DNA is TGCAGTTCAAGCCTAGTTAACAATGAGCAGTTCTTC. The encoded protein is CSSSLVNNEQFF.

The chain links TRBV28 to TRBJ1-2, with D tentatively TRBD1 (5 bases). CDR1 MDHEN and CDR2 SYDVKM come from the germline V gene. Trimming took off 5 bases at V and 8 bases at J, with 15 bases between the two ends. This CDR3 contains 13 residues. CDR3 sequence reads: CASSVGTPRGYTF. Here the CDR3 DNA reads TGTGCCAGCAGTGTCGGGACGCCAAGGGGCTACACCTTC.

This clonotype was observed at least ten times. The rearrangement links TRBV7-2 to TRBJ1-2; TRBD1 agrees at 9 bases. In germline, CDR1 is SGHTA, CDR2 FQGNSA. The CDR3 sequence is 17 residues long. Trimming took 5 bases from V and 3 from J; bases not matched to a gene: 13. The CDR3 DNA follows: TGTGCCAGCAGCGTGACAGGGGGTGTTGGGTGGGACTATGGCTACACCTTC. Translation: CASSVTGGVGWDYGYTF.

This clonotype was observed many times. The V call is TRBV7-8, the J call TRBJ1-5; D perhaps matches TRBD1 (5 bases). Looked up from germline, CDR1 is SGHVS and CDR2 is FQNEAQ. This CDR3 comprises 14 residues. V lost 1 base, J lost 7 bases, and 11 bases lay in between. CDR3 residues: CASSLGHRDQPQHF. CDR3 bases: TGTGCCAGCAGCTTAGGACACCGGGACCAGCCCCAGCATTTT. Using reference TRBV7-8 and TRBJ1-5 for the parts outside the CDR3, the full variable domain is GAGVSQSPRYKVAKRGQDVALRCDPISGHVSLFWYQQALGQGPEFLTYFQNEAQLDKSGLPSDRFFAERPEGSVSTLKIQRTQQEDSAVYLCASSLGHRDQPQHFGDGTRLSIL.